One and the same sample provided the 19 T cell receptor beta chains below, sequenced in a study of blood T cell repertoires in COVID-19. Profiling relied on immunoSEQ multiplex PCR, and the TCRdb table lists in-frame clones only, not all of them. The table lists around 150,000 clones, roughly nine tenths of them singletons, with 18% in the top ten. Sequencing was performed on peripheral blood. The receptors were gathered from a man in his sixties with active or convalescent COVID-19.

The count of this clone is one. V gene TRBV4-1 combines with J gene TRBJ2-3, with 7 bases matching TRBD2. This CDR3 comprises 16 residues. Germline CDR1 and CDR2: MGHRA and YSYEKL. V dropped 5 bases and J dropped 4; count of bases not matched to a gene: 12. This chain's CDR3 is CASSLSLAIGADTQYF. The DNA of the CDR3 is TGCGCCAGCAGCTTATCACTAGCGATTGGCGCAGATACGCAGTATTTT.

The chain's CDR3 is CASSLSGLAADTQYF. CDR3 DNA: TGTGCCAGTAGTCTGTCCGGGTTGGCGGCAGATACGCAGTATTTT. The chain links TRBV19 to TRBJ2-3, with unresolved D. V was trimmed by 5 bases and J by 4 bases, leaving 16 bases between them. Germline CDR1 LNHDA, CDR2 SQIVND (reference sequence). The CDR3 extends over 15 amino acids.

The rearrangement uses TRBV2 and TRBJ2-5; 13 nucleotides match TRBD2. Germline values: CDR1 SNHLY, CDR2 FYNNEI. The junction had 2 bases not matched to a gene; V was cut back by 6 bases and J by 4 bases. The CDR3 consists of 14 residues. Written as DNA, the CDR3 is TGTGCCAGCAGGAGACTAGCGGGGGGAGAGACCCAGTACTTC. Amino acids: CASRRLAGGETQYF.

V usage is TRBV5-4 and J usage is TRBJ1-2; perhaps TRBD1 as D (6 bases). Trimming shortened V by 3 bases and J by 0 bases, and 12 bases separated the two germline ends. The CDR3 has 15 amino acids. Per the germline V gene, CDR1 is SGHNT and CDR2 is YYREEE (reference sequence). The CDR3 loop is CASSSGGPANYGYTF. DNA for the CDR3: TGTGCCAGCAGCTCGGGGGGGCCGGCTAACTATGGCTACACCTTC.

The V call is TRBV5-1, the J call TRBJ1-1, with D maybe TRBD1 (6 bases). Trimming stripped 5 bases from V and 0 bases from J, with 20 bases between. This CDR3 is 17 amino acids long. The germline V gene encodes CDR1 SGHRS and CDR2 YFSETQ. The CDR3 DNA follows: TGCGCCAGCAGACGGGAAATCGGTCCAGGGGTGAACACTGAAGCTTTCTTT. Protein: CASRREIGPGVNTEAFF.

The rearrangement joins TRBV9 to TRBJ1-6, with D possibly TRBD1 on 5 matching bases. This CDR3 comprises 15 residues. Germline-derived CDR1 and CDR2 are SGDLS and YYNGEE. V lost 4 bases and J lost 9, with 17 bases in between. CDR3 residues: CASSPRGGEVSPLHF. DNA for the CDR3: TGTGCCAGCAGCCCACGGGGAGGGGAAGTTTCACCCCTCCACTTT.

This clone was detected once. The chain employs TRBV27 and TRBJ1-1; D call uncertain. Germline V CDR1 and CDR2: MNHEY, SMNVEV (reference sequence). The CDR3 consists of 17 residues. Trimming took off 0 bases at V and 1 base at J, with 15 bases between the two ends. Here the CDR3 reads CASSLSGYPSSNTEAFF. The DNA for the CDR3 is TGTGCCAGCAGTTTATCGGGCTACCCCAGTTCGAACACTGAAGCTTTCTTT.

The chain couples TRBV6-5 to TRBJ2-1; tentative D call: TRBD1 (6 bases). V lost 2 bases and J 1 base, leaving 9 bases between the germline ends. In germline, CDR1 is MNHEY, CDR2 SVGAGI. The CDR3 sequence is 15 residues long. CDR3 protein: CASSYVTGSYNEQFF. In DNA, the CDR3 is TGTGCCAGCAGTTACGTGACAGGTTCCTACAATGAGCAGTTCTTC.

The rearrangement uses TRBV30 and TRBJ1-1; D unresolved. The V end lost 2 bases, the J end lost 0 bases, and 7 bases lay between the germline ends. CDR1 is GTSNPN and CDR2 is SVGIG in the germline V gene (reference sequence). The CDR3 runs 13 residues. In nucleotides, the CDR3 is TGTGCCTGGAGTACAGTTATGAACACTGAAGCTTTCTTT. This sequence encodes CAWSTVMNTEAFF.

This clone has a count of ten or more. The rearrangement links TRBV27 to TRBJ2-5, with D maybe TRBD2 (6 bases). V was cut by 10 bases and J by 2 bases, with 23 bases left in between. CDR1 and CDR2 from the germline V gene are MNHEY and SMNVEV (reference sequence). The CDR3 is 16 amino acids. The DNA for the CDR3 is TGTGCCACCCTTTTAGTGGGTAGCGGACAACAAGAGACCCAGTACTTC. This gives the protein CATLLVGSGQQETQYF.

The gene calls are TRBV13 and TRBJ2-3, with 8 bases lining up with TRBD2. Trimming at V came to 2 bases and at J to 2 bases, leaving 6 bases not matched to a gene. The length of the CDR3 is 16 residues. Germline loops: CDR1 PRHDT, CDR2 FYEKMQ (reference sequence). CDR3 amino acids: CASSLKVAGPTDTQYF. The CDR3 coding sequence is TGTGCCAGCAGCTTAAAGGTAGCGGGACCCACAGATACGCAGTATTTT.

The gene calls are TRBV6-4 and TRBJ2-3, with 11 bases lining up with TRBD2. V shed 1 base, J shed 4 bases, and the junction held 7 bases outside the gene matches. The germline V gene has CDR1 MRHNA and CDR2 SNTAGT. The CDR3 is 17 residues long. The CDR3, as DNA: TGTGCCAGCAGTGACTTACCTAGCGGGGGGTTCGCAGATACGCAGTATTTT. Translation: CASSDLPSGGFADTQYF.

The genes are TRBV12-5 and TRBJ1-2; 7 bases fit TRBD1. The V gene's germline CDR1 is LGHNT and CDR2 FRNRAP. With 5 bases clipped from V and 0 bases from J, the junction kept 9 bases outside the gene matches. The CDR3 spans 16 residues. CDR3 coding DNA: TGTGCTAGTGGTCGTTCCCCGGGACAGACTAACTATGGCTACACCTTC. Amino acid sequence: CASGRSPGQTNYGYTF.

This chain uses TRBV5-8 with TRBJ2-5; TRBD2 might be the D (5 bases). Germline CDR1 SGHTS, CDR2 YDEGEE. The V and J ends lost 4 bases and 5 bases respectively, with 12 bases between them. This CDR3 has 13 amino acids. The CDR3 is CASSRPPGETQYF. The DNA of the CDR3 is TGTGCCAGCAGCCGGCCCCCGGGGGAGACCCAGTACTTC.

The V and J genes are TRBV19 and TRBJ1-1; D might be TRBD1 (6 bases). From germline, CDR1 is LNHDA and CDR2 SQIVND (reference sequence). V lost 3 bases and J lost 1, with 9 bases in between. This CDR3 has 14 amino acids. The CDR3 DNA is TGTGCCAGTAGTATGGTGACAGGGAACACTGAAGCTTTCTTT. Protein: CASSMVTGNTEAFF.

This chain uses TRBV5-4 with TRBJ1-5, with D perhaps matching TRBD1 (6 bases). The CDR3 length is 13 residues. The ends were cut back, 4 bases at V and 6 bases at J, with 11 bases in the middle. Germline CDR1 and CDR2: SGHNT and YYREEE (reference sequence). In DNA, the CDR3 is TGTGCCAGCAGCCCCACAGGGATTCAGCCCCAGCATTTT. Amino acid sequence: CASSPTGIQPQHF.

This rearrangement joins TRBV5-1 to TRBJ1-2; D not resolved. From germline, CDR1 is SGHRS and CDR2 YFSETQ. The CDR3 is 12 residues long. The V end lost 4 bases, the J end lost 5 bases, and 9 bases lay between the germline ends. The CDR3 sequence: CASSTPSYGYTF. The CDR3 DNA sequence: TGCGCCAGCAGCACCCCCAGTTATGGCTACACCTTC.

The genes are TRBV18 and TRBJ2-5; 8 nucleotides agree with TRBD2. The germline CDR1 and CDR2 sequences are KGHSH and LQKENI. This CDR3 has 16 residues. The V segment lost 3 bases and the J segment 5 bases; nucleotides outside the gene matches: 11. The CDR3 DNA reads as TGTGCCAGCTCACCGACGATAGCGGGATTGGGGGAGACCCAGTACTTC. Protein: CASSPTIAGLGETQYF.

The chain employs TRBV4-1 and TRBJ2-1; 14 nucleotides line up with TRBD2. The V gene end was trimmed by 3 bases and the J gene end by 5 bases; junction bases not matched to a gene: 6. The CDR3 consists of 17 residues. Germline CDR1 is MGHRA and CDR2 is YSYEKL. CDR3 in DNA: TGCGCCAGCAGCCAGGAACCGGGACTAGCGGGGGACAATGAGCAGTTCTTC. Translation: CASSQEPGLAGDNEQFF.